This T cell receptor (beta chain) was captured by sequencing in a study of blood T cell repertoires in COVID-19 (dated by TCRdb to 2020 to 2022). The study in broad terms: Samples from collaborators originated in the United States, Italy and Spain and spanned both the acute and convalescent phases of COVID-19. The prospective study material was composed of cDNA or gDNA derived from T cells, B-cell-depleted T cells, or PBMCs. Subjects who had been exposed to COVID-19, were actively infected with it, or had recovered from it provided the deeply sampled blood TCRbeta repertoires that made up the dataset. A freely available public database, intended as a resource for researchers studying the immune response to SARS-CoV-2, is where the repertoires were released. The samples were drawn from the first 160 participants of the ongoing ImmuneRACE study and from under 1,500 subjects provided by 6 global collaborators. A de-identified subject ID, COVID-19 status, age in years and sex were almost always included in the sample metadata. Where HLA class I and class II types were available, the types were taken from metadata supplied by the sample provider, not from assay-based typing.

The CDR3 goes from the cysteine to the phenylalanine over 16 residues. Just the 48-base CDR3 DNA is kept, in frame starting at base 1. V ends up 8 bases short and J 5 bases short, with an unmatched junction base count of 14. The germline V gene (reference sequence) specifies MNHNY as CDR1 and SVGAGI as CDR2. The immunoSEQ Assay, a bias-controlled multiplex PCR, was used to amplify TCRbeta CDR3 regions from genomic DNA. In the original analysis: The number of nucleated cells in each sample was estimated by amplification of reference gene primers within the assay. To quantify the absolute abundance of each unique TCRbeta CDR3 rearrangement, sequence reads were collapsed and filtered. For each sample, productive Simpson clonality was calculated by taking the square root of Simpson's diversity index across productive rearrangements. TCRdb limited this immuneACCESS table to in-frame rearrangements with V and J called. A share of clones is missing; checked studies link under half to unresolved V genes, and the rest is unexplained. V, J and clone size are taken as reported in that table, and D and trimming were inferred from the DNA itself. The sample table records roughly 59,000 clones; around 73% of these occur just once. The biggest ten clones account for about 12% of the sample.

The study at large found these results: Clinical and demographic metadata were provided uncurated, with the amount varying by source and participant.

As concerns this clone: Its binding antigen is unknown. No qualities accompany the bases; no much larger clone lies one base away.

Whole blood was collected in K2EDTA tubes by collaborating institutions according to the institutions' own protocols. Collaborator samples were shipped for TCRbeta analysis as frozen whole blood, isolated PBMCs, or DNA extracted from either sample type. The sequencing sample was made of peripheral blood. The rearrangement combines TRBV6-6 with TRBJ1-2; the junction holds 10 bases that match TRBD1. The clonotype was recovered from a man aged 80 or over with acute or convalescent COVID-19. The DNA sequence follows: TGTGCCAGCTCCCGGGATCCCAGGGACAGGGGATATGGCTACACCTTC. This codes for CASSRDPRDRGYGYTF.